These T cell receptor beta chains were read from a single sample in a study of early T cells in non-severe SARS-CoV-2 infection. MiXCR was run by TCRdb on the 5' RACE reads, yielding one entry per CDR3 protein. This table has tens of thousands of distinct CDR3 sequences, 12% to 15% appearing once. The sequenced sample was whole blood. The receptors derive from an adult who was a healthcare worker with PCR-confirmed SARS-CoV-2 infection or an uninfected control (not recorded which). CDR3s include the opening cysteine and the closing phenylalanine or tryptophan. Fields, in order: D gene, V gene, J gene, clone size, CDR3 protein, CDR3 DNA. A D gene is named only where the DNA matches it firmly. Only some rows state a clone size, as once, few, many or a class for expanded clones.

d_call: TRBD1; v_call: TRBV11-3; j_call: TRBJ2-7; clone_size: .; cdr3_aa: CASSVETGGRHEQYF; cdr3_nt: TGTGCCAGCAGCGTCGAGACAGGGGGAAGGCACGAGCAGTACTTC
d_call: .; v_call: TRBV29-1; j_call: TRBJ1-1; clone_size: few; cdr3_aa: CSVEGVREAFF; cdr3_nt: TGCAGCGTTGAAGGTGTGAGGGAGGCTTTCTTT
d_call: TRBD2; v_call: TRBV5-6; j_call: TRBJ2-1; clone_size: few; cdr3_aa: CASSLRGAASWDEQFF; cdr3_nt: TGTGCCAGCAGCCTGCGGGGGGCCGCGAGTTGGGATGAGCAGTTCTTC
d_call: TRBD1; v_call: TRBV28; j_call: TRBJ2-2; clone_size: .; cdr3_aa: CASSWGTVFNTGELFF; cdr3_nt: TGTGCCAGCAGTTGGGGGACAGTATTCAACACCGGGGAGCTGTTTTTT
d_call: TRBD2; v_call: TRBV5-1; j_call: TRBJ2-3; clone_size: many; cdr3_aa: CASSPGTSGGAKDTQYF; cdr3_nt: TGCGCCAGCAGCCCAGGGACTAGCGGGGGGGCCAAAGATACGCAGTATTTT
d_call: .; v_call: TRBV19; j_call: TRBJ1-2; clone_size: few; cdr3_aa: CASSIRRDIGYTF; cdr3_nt: TGTGCCAGTAGTATCCGCAGGGACATTGGCTACACCTTC
d_call: .; v_call: TRBV5-6; j_call: TRBJ2-1; clone_size: few; cdr3_aa: CASSLEPQGNFGEQFF; cdr3_nt: TGTGCCAGCAGCTTGGAGCCACAGGGCAATTTCGGTGAGCAGTTCTTC
d_call: .; v_call: TRBV21-1; j_call: TRBJ1-3; clone_size: few; cdr3_aa: CASSKSPDAGNTIYF; cdr3_nt: TGTGCCAGCAGCAAATCCCCAGACGCTGGAAACACCATATATTTT
d_call: .; v_call: TRBV28; j_call: TRBJ2-7; clone_size: few; cdr3_aa: CASSFVGTNEQYF; cdr3_nt: TGTGCCAGCAGCTTTGTGGGGACAAACGAGCAGTACTTC
d_call: TRBD1; v_call: TRBV20-1; j_call: TRBJ2-2; clone_size: few; cdr3_aa: CSARGDSRDTGELFF; cdr3_nt: TGCAGTGCTAGAGGGGACAGTCGAGACACCGGGGAGCTGTTTTTT
d_call: .; v_call: TRBV29-1; j_call: TRBJ2-2; clone_size: few; cdr3_aa: CSVEGRGNTGELFF; cdr3_nt: TGCAGCGTTGAGGGGCGGGGAAACACCGGGGAGCTGTTTTTT
d_call: .; v_call: TRBV6-2/TRBV6-3; j_call: TRBJ1-1; clone_size: .; cdr3_aa: CASSYPSGNTEAFF; cdr3_nt: TGTGCCAGCAGTTACCCCTCCGGGAACACTGAAGCTTTCTTT
d_call: TRBD1; v_call: TRBV10-2; j_call: TRBJ1-1; clone_size: few; cdr3_aa: CASWRDRDAEAFF; cdr3_nt: TGCGCCAGCTGGAGGGACAGGGACGCTGAAGCTTTCTTT
d_call: .; v_call: TRBV27; j_call: TRBJ2-7; clone_size: .; cdr3_aa: CASSLGEGAPYEQYF; cdr3_nt: TGTGCCAGCAGTTTAGGGGAGGGGGCCCCTTACGAGCAGTACTTC
d_call: .; v_call: TRBV7-9; j_call: TRBJ1-3; clone_size: .; cdr3_aa: CASSSYSLSGNTIYF; cdr3_nt: TGTGCCAGCAGCTCGTACAGTTTATCTGGAAACACCATATATTTT
d_call: .; v_call: TRBV7-9; j_call: TRBJ2-7; clone_size: .; cdr3_aa: CASSLQLVGKGVYEQYF; cdr3_nt: TGTGCCAGCAGCTTACAGCTGGTAGGGAAGGGGGTCTACGAGCAGTACTTC
d_call: .; v_call: TRBV6-2/TRBV6-3; j_call: TRBJ2-1; clone_size: .; cdr3_aa: CASSPTGYDPYNEQFF; cdr3_nt: TGTGCCAGCAGTCCCACAGGGTATGATCCCTACAATGAGCAGTTCTTC
d_call: .; v_call: TRBV12-3/TRBV12-4; j_call: TRBJ1-4; clone_size: few; cdr3_aa: CASRRVDEKLFF; cdr3_nt: TGTGCCAGCAGGCGGGTAGATGAAAAACTGTTTTTT
d_call: .; v_call: TRBV2; j_call: TRBJ2-3; clone_size: .; cdr3_aa: CASNEEQVADTQYF; cdr3_nt: TGTGCCAGCAATGAAGAACAAGTGGCGGATACGCAGTATTTT
d_call: .; v_call: TRBV18; j_call: TRBJ1-1; clone_size: few; cdr3_aa: CASSHDSGTTEAFF; cdr3_nt: TGTGCCAGCTCTCACGACAGCGGTACCACTGAAGCTTTCTTT
d_call: .; v_call: TRBV4-3; j_call: TRBJ2-1; clone_size: few; cdr3_aa: CASSYGPGHMQGYNEQFF; cdr3_nt: TGCGCCAGCAGCTACGGACCCGGACACATGCAGGGGTACAATGAGCAGTTCTTC
d_call: TRBD2; v_call: TRBV5-1; j_call: TRBJ2-3; clone_size: .; cdr3_aa: CASSTGGLHADTQYF; cdr3_nt: TGCGCCAGCAGTACGGGGGGGTTGCACGCAGATACGCAGTATTTT
d_call: .; v_call: TRBV7-9; j_call: TRBJ1-4; clone_size: few; cdr3_aa: CASSLGDEKLFF; cdr3_nt: TGTGCCAGCAGCTTGGGGGATGAAAAACTGTTTTTT
d_call: TRBD1; v_call: TRBV7-9; j_call: TRBJ2-3; clone_size: .; cdr3_aa: CASSGRTGRGDTQYF; cdr3_nt: TGTGCCAGCAGCGGCCGGACAGGTAGAGGAGATACGCAGTATTTT